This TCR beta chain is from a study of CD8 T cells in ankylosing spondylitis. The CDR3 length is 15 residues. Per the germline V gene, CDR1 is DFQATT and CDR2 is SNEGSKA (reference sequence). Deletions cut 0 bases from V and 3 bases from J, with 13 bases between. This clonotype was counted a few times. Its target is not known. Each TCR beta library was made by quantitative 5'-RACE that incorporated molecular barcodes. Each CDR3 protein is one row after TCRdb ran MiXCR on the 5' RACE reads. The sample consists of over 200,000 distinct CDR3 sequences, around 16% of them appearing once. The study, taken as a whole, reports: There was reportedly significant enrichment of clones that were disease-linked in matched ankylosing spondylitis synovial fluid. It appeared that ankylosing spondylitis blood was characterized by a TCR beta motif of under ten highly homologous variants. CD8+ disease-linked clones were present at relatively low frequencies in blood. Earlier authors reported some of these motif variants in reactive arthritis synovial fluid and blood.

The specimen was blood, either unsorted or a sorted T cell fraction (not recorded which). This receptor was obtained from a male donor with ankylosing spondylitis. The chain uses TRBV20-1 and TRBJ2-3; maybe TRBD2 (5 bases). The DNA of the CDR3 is TGCAGTGCTAGAGAAGCATACCGGGGTACAGATACGCAGTATTTT. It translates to CSAREAYRGTDTQYF.